The source of this T cell receptor beta chain is a study of early stage breast cancer tumors. Study overall: About 70% of the 16 invasive tumors were ER+, PR+ and HER2-.

Only in-frame clones appear in the TCRdb table, and some are missing; sequencing was by immunoSEQ multiplex PCR. The data hold about 31,000 clones, with roughly 81% observed a single time. The CDR3 is 18 residues long. Trimming removed 4 bases from V and 4 bases from J; junction bases left unmatched: 16. The germline V gene encodes CDR1 LGHNA and CDR2 YNFKEQ. The sample taken for sequencing was breast tumor tissue. The chain joins TRBV4-2 to TRBJ2-5; 9 bases are a match to TRBD2. This receptor was obtained from a person aged 30-39 years with breast cancer. The CDR3 sequence: CASSPGVAGVEEGETQYF. CDR3 in DNA: TGTGCCAGCAGCCCCGGGGTAGCGGGAGTAGAGGAAGGAGAGACCCAGTACTTC.